This T cell receptor (beta chain) appears in the sequencing data of a study of yellow fever vaccine responses in identical twins. General study findings and limits: Vaccine-induced T cell responses in twins were reportedly observed to appear partly convergent, partly personalized.

Only one count was recorded for this clonotype. Its antigen remains unknown. TCRdb analysed the RT-PCR reads with MiXCR anew, one entry per CDR3 protein. This table has a few thousand distinct CDR3 sequences, about 89% appearing once. CDR3 length equals 12 residues. V dropped 6 bases and J dropped 5 bases, with 8 bases sitting between them. The sequence was obtained from a woman aged 18 to 35 who received the yellow fever vaccine. This specimen was T cells from blood (PBMCs), unsorted or a sorted subset (not recorded which), taken before or after yellow fever vaccination (not recorded which). The V call is TRBV12-3 or TRBV12-4, the J call TRBJ2-1; D possibly matches TRBD1 or TRBD2 (5 bases each). CDR3 DNA: TGTGCCAGCAGCAGAGGGGACAATGAGCAGTTCTTC. It translates to CASSRGDNEQFF.